Sequencing of this T cell receptor (beta chain) was carried out in a study of OX40 agonist ivuxolimab in advanced cancers. Whole-study findings and limits: Clones of CD4+ and CD8+ blood T cells grew by week 6 at doses of 0.1 to 3.0 mg/kg.

The method was immunoSEQ multiplex PCR; TCRdb's version includes in-frame clones alone and lacks a portion of them. The sample lists about 23,000 clones, about 77% seen once, with 2% to 2.5% in the top ten. Germline V gene lookup returns CDR1 SGHDN and CDR2 FVKESK. Losses at the gene ends were 4 bases for V and 1 base for J; bases not matched to a gene: 7. CDR3 size: 16 residues. A note on this clone: What it recognizes is unknown.

The chain is built from TRBV14 and TRBJ2-7; 10 bases align to TRBD1. Sequencing was performed on CD4+ or CD8+ T cells sorted from blood, taken in a trial of the OX40 agonist ivuxolimab. This clonotype was sampled from an adult with an advanced solid tumor such as melanoma, head and neck, liver or kidney cancer. The CDR3 sequence: CASSLAGTGASYEQYF. Here the CDR3 DNA reads TGTGCCAGCAGCCTTGCCGGGACAGGGGCTTCCTACGAGCAGTACTTC.